This entry lists 30 T cell receptor beta chains sequenced from one sample in a study of shared clonotypes between healthy human individuals. CD8 cells regarded as naive lacked CD45RO, were positively chosen for CCR7, and omitted terminally differentiated effector memory CD45RA+ cells. The protocol was immunoSEQ multiplex PCR, while the TCRdb copy is restricted to in-frame clones and leaves out a portion. The sample carries around 1.9 million clones, about 92% recorded once. The specimen was naive CD8+ T cells from PBMCs. Receptor source: a man aged 18-30 years in good health. Some clones in this sample may be carry-over from other donors' samples.

A remark on this clone: The sample has other DNA sequences that encode this CDR3 too. V gene TRBV27 combines with J gene TRBJ2-7; D ambiguous. Between the trimmed V and J ends, which lost 0 bases and 1 base, there was a span of 7 bases. The CDR3 extends over 14 amino acids. Germline CDR1 reads MNHEY; CDR2 reads SMNVEV (reference sequence). CDR3 loop: CASSLSGLSYEQYF. CDR3 sequence (DNA): TGTGCCAGCAGTTTATCAGGGCTTTCCTACGAGCAGTACTTC.

The rearrangement links TRBV7-8 to TRBJ2-7; the D gene is possibly TRBD2 (5 bases). Looked up from germline, CDR1 is SGHVS and CDR2 is FQNEAQ. Trimming removed 7 bases from V and 4 bases from J, with 8 bases in between. This CDR3 comprises 11 residues. CDR3 sequence (DNA): TGTGCCAGCATTGGAGGTTACGAGCAGTACTTC. Its protein is CASIGGYEQYF. The full variable domain, completed using reference TRBV7-8 and TRBJ2-7, is GAGVSQSPRYKVAKRGQDVALRCDPISGHVSLFWYQQALGQGPEFLTYFQNEAQLDKSGLPSDRFFAERPEGSVSTLKIQRTQQEDSAVYLCASIGGYEQYFGPGTRLTVT.

The J gene is TRBJ2-3, the V gene TRBV7-3; D call uncertain. V was pared by 8 bases and J by 0 bases, with 15 bases between. The CDR3 length is 15 residues. Germline CDR1 is SGHTA and CDR2 is FQGTGA. The CDR3 spells CASRLGRASTDTQYF. The CDR3 nucleotides are TGTGCCAGCCGACTTGGTCGGGCGAGCACAGATACGCAGTATTTT.

A few counts support this clone. The genes are TRBV7-8 and TRBJ1-5; possible D gene TRBD1, 6 bases. The V end lost 5 bases, the J end lost 4 bases, and 18 bases lay between the germline ends. CDR3 length equals 16 residues. CDR1 is SGHVS and CDR2 is FQNEAQ in the germline V gene. CDR3 amino acids: CASSLRSQGLNQPQHF. The CDR3 DNA reads as TGTGCCAGCAGCCTTAGATCACAGGGCCTGAATCAGCCCCAGCATTTT.

The chain employs TRBV5-6 and TRBJ2-1; 13 nucleotides line up with TRBD2. Trimming cost V 5 bases and J 8 bases; bases outside gene matches: 13. This CDR3 contains 17 residues. CDR1 is SGHDT, CDR2 YYEEEE, per germline. The CDR3 loop is CASSLRTSGSAGDEQFF. The DNA for the CDR3 is TGTGCCAGCAGTCTACGGACTAGCGGGAGTGCTGGCGATGAGCAGTTCTTC. Full variable domain (rest looked up from reference TRBV5-6 and TRBJ2-1): DAGVTQSPTHLIKTRGQQVTLRCSPKSGHDTVSWYQQALGQGPQFIFQYYEEEERQRGNFPDRFSGHQFPNYSSELNVNALLLGDSALYLCASSLRTSGSAGDEQFFGPGTRLTVL.

The V and J genes are TRBV27 and TRBJ2-3; no definite D call. The CDR3 runs 15 residues. The germline V gene encodes CDR1 MNHEY and CDR2 SMNVEV (reference sequence). Deletions cut 3 bases from V and 0 bases from J, with 10 bases between. CDR3 DNA: TGTGCCAGCAGTTTGTCCCTTGGTAGCACAGATACGCAGTATTTT. It specifies CASSLSLGSTDTQYF.

This clone has just one count. The rearrangement links TRBV7-9 to TRBJ2-5; D is tentatively TRBD1 or TRBD2 (5 bases each). The tail of the sequence fits TRBJ2-7 better, so the J call may be wrong. The length of the CDR3 is 12 residues. Per the germline V gene, CDR1 is SEHNR and CDR2 is FQNEAQ (reference sequence). The CDR3 protein is CAGASWSHEQYF. The CDR3 region has the DNA TGTGCCGGGGCTAGCTGGTCCCACGAGCAGTACTTC.

The J gene is TRBJ2-1, the V gene TRBV2; no definite D call. V dropped 1 base and J dropped 4 bases, with 17 bases sitting between them. Germline CDR1 is SNHLY and CDR2 is FYNNEI. The CDR3 contains 17 residues. The CDR3 sequence is CASSEGTMLPTYNEQFF. CDR3 nucleotide sequence: TGTGCCAGCAGTGAAGGTACGATGCTCCCCACTTACAATGAGCAGTTCTTC.

The chain joins TRBV9 to TRBJ1-4; D is unclear. The V end lost 0 bases, the J end lost 8 bases, and 11 bases lay between the germline ends. Germline loops: CDR1 SGDLS, CDR2 YYNGEE. The CDR3 is 14 amino acids. CDR3 in DNA: TGTGCCAGCAGCGTAGGGGCCAAGAGCGAAAAACTGTTTTTT. Translated: CASSVGAKSEKLFF.

The chain joins TRBV4-2 to TRBJ1-1; the D gene is possibly TRBD1 (6 bases). V shed 3 bases and J shed 1 base, with 21 bases lying between them. This CDR3 has 18 residues. The germline V gene has CDR1 LGHNA and CDR2 YNFKEQ. The CDR3 sequence is CASSQEGGGWPPNTEAFF. The CDR3 region has the DNA TGTGCCAGCAGCCAGGAGGGGGGGGGCTGGCCTCCGAACACTGAAGCTTTCTTT.

This clone was detected only once. This chain uses TRBV4-1 with TRBJ1-5; no firm D call. V dropped 1 base and J dropped 1 base, with 11 bases sitting between them. In germline, CDR1 is MGHRA, CDR2 YSYEKL. The CDR3 consists of 16 residues. The CDR3 protein is CASSQGDGISNQPQHF. The CDR3 nucleotides are TGCGCCAGCAGCCAAGGCGACGGAATAAGCAATCAGCCCCAGCATTTT.

The rearrangement joins TRBV6-9 to TRBJ2-7; the D is unclear. With 6 bases removed from V and 0 bases from J, the gap between germline ends came to 15 bases. The CDR3 consists of 15 residues. Germline assignment: CDR1 MNHGY and CDR2 SVAAGI. The CDR3 sequence: CASSQLTFLSYEQYF. The CDR3 bases are TGTGCCAGCAGCCAACTTACTTTCCTCTCCTACGAGCAGTACTTC.

The genes are TRBV6-5 and TRBJ2-7, with D unresolved. V lost 5 bases and J 5 bases, leaving 4 bases between the germline ends. CDR1 MNHEY and CDR2 SVGAGI come from the germline V gene. The CDR3 is made up of 10 amino acids. CDR3: CASSDNEQYF. CDR3 coding DNA: TGTGCCAGCAGTGATAACGAGCAGTACTTC.

CDR3 amino acids: CATSYRGLGTEAFF. CDR3 in DNA: TGTGCCACCAGCTACAGGGGGCTGGGCACTGAAGCTTTCTTT. This chain uses TRBV15 with TRBJ1-1; 9 bases are shared with TRBD1. This CDR3 contains 14 residues. V gave up 5 bases and J gave up 4 bases; unmatched junction bases: 5. Germline V gives CDR1 LNHNV, CDR2 YYDKDF (reference sequence). The complete variable domain, with remaining parts taken from reference TRBV15 and TRBJ1-1, reads DAMVIQNPRYQVTQFGKPVTLSCSQTLNHNVMYWYQQKSSQAPKLLFHYYDKDFNNEADTPDNFQSRRPNTSFCFLDIRSPGLGDTAMYLCATSYRGLGTEAFFGQGTRLTVV.

The gene calls are TRBV9 and TRBJ2-7; TRBD2 is a possible D gene (5 bases). Looked up from germline, CDR1 is SGDLS and CDR2 is YYNGEE. Trimming stripped 3 bases from V and 0 bases from J, with 7 bases between. The CDR3 runs 13 residues. The CDR3 sequence is CASSAGISYEQYF. The CDR3 DNA reads TGTGCCAGCAGCGCGGGAATCTCCTACGAGCAGTACTTC.

A word on this clone: The junction does not match germline at one end; this may be a read error. J is TRBJ1-3 and V is TRBV14; D is unresolved. The germline V gene has CDR1 SGHDN and CDR2 FVKESK. This CDR3 has 17 residues. The CDR3 spells CASSQVPKYGFGDTIYF. The CDR3 DNA reads as TGTGCCAGCAGCCAAGTGCCAAAATATGGATTTGGAGACACCATATATTTT.

The chain joins TRBV7-9 to TRBJ1-2, with D perhaps matching TRBD1 (5 bases). V lost 6 bases and J lost 4, with 12 bases in between. The CDR3 spans 13 residues. Germline lookup yields CDR1 SEHNR and CDR2 FQNEAQ (reference sequence). The CDR3 coding sequence is TGTGCCAGCAGTGGGGGAGGTCCCTATGGCTACACCTTC. Protein product: CASSGGGPYGYTF.

The chain's CDR3 is CASGQEILGGRGYEQFF. The DNA for the CDR3 is TGTGCTAGTGGTCAGGAGATACTGGGGGGGAGAGGGTATGAGCAGTTCTTC. The V call is TRBV12-5, the J call TRBJ2-1; 7 bases line up with TRBD2. V lost 5 bases and J lost 8; bases outside the gene matches: 18. Germline V lookup: CDR1 LGHNT, CDR2 FRNRAP. The CDR3 has 17 residues.

There are a few counts of this clone. V and J are TRBV27 and TRBJ2-5, with TRBD2 identical over 13 bases. The CDR3 consists of 17 residues. CDR1 and CDR2 (germline): MNHEY, SMNVEV (reference sequence). With 4 bases clipped from V and 3 bases from J, the junction kept 8 bases outside the gene matches. CDR3 sequence (DNA): TGTGCCAGCAGTTCCCACCGCGGACTAGCGGGAGAAGAGACCCAGTACTTC. Its translation is CASSSHRGLAGEETQYF.

The V gene is TRBV10-3, the J gene TRBJ2-5; TRBD2 matches at 7 bases. Per germline, CDR1 ENHRY and CDR2 SYGVKD. This CDR3 contains 15 residues. V was pared by 2 bases and J by 5 bases, with 8 bases of the junction left unmatched. Written as DNA, the CDR3 is TGTGCCATCAGTGAGCGGGCGGGAGAACGGGAGACCCAGTACTTC. Translating gives CAISERAGERETQYF.

Worth noting for this clone: Other nucleotide sequences from this sample produce the same CDR3. The chain joins TRBV28 to TRBJ2-6; D gene unclear. Looked up from germline, CDR1 is MDHEN and CDR2 is SYDVKM. The CDR3 has 14 amino acids. Trimming pared 2 bases from V and 0 bases from J, leaving 2 bases between. CDR3 loop: CASSLSSGANVLTF. The DNA for the CDR3 is TGTGCCAGCAGTTTAAGCTCTGGGGCCAACGTCCTGACTTTC.

The chain has TRBV18 and TRBJ1-1; D uncertain. CDR3 size: 15 residues. V was clipped by 0 bases and J by 3 bases, with 11 bases between them. Germline values: CDR1 KGHSH, CDR2 LQKENI. CDR3 sequence (DNA): TGTGCCAGCTCACCACCCGGGCAGTGGGACACTGAAGCTTTCTTT. This encodes CASSPPGQWDTEAFF.

The rearrangement links TRBV10-3 to TRBJ2-1; no clear D. The germline gives CDR1 ENHRY, CDR2 SYGVKD. CDR3 length: 13 residues. V lost 7 bases and J lost 5, with 12 bases in between. The DNA of the CDR3 is TGTGCCATCACCGGTGGCAGAGACAATGAGCAGTTCTTC. It specifies CAITGGRDNEQFF.

This clone was observed once. The J gene is TRBJ1-1, the V gene TRBV5-5; D gene unclear. Germline V gives CDR1 SGHKS, CDR2 YYEKEE (reference sequence). Trimming removed 4 bases at V and 0 bases at J, with 19 bases between. This CDR3 comprises 17 residues. The CDR3 DNA sequence: TGTGCCAGCAGCCCCGGCGGCAGCCGAAGCTTGAACACTGAAGCTTTCTTT. Translated, it gives CASSPGGSRSLNTEAFF.

The chain is built from TRBV27 and TRBJ1-5; weak D call: TRBD1 (6 bases). The CDR3 sequence is 15 residues long. The germline V and J ends were trimmed by 1 base and 4 bases, with 11 bases remaining between them. Germline lookup yields CDR1 MNHEY and CDR2 SMNVEV (reference sequence). CDR3 sequence reads: CASSLFRGANQPQHF. The CDR3 bases are TGTGCCAGCAGTTTATTTAGGGGGGCAAATCAGCCCCAGCATTTT.

The gene calls are TRBV5-6 and TRBJ2-5; a weak D match, TRBD1 (5 bases). CDR3 length: 15 amino acids. The germline V gene encodes CDR1 SGHDT and CDR2 YYEEEE. V lost 0 bases to trimming and J lost 5 bases, with 14 bases between them. This CDR3 is CASSLGGRVGETQYF. In DNA form, the CDR3 reads TGTGCCAGCAGCTTGGGGGGCAGGGTGGGCGAGACCCAGTACTTC.

This clone came up once. The chain links TRBV7-9 to TRBJ2-7, with 9 bases matching TRBD1. CDR1 is SEHNR, CDR2 FQNEAQ, per germline (reference sequence). The CDR3 has 16 amino acids. Trimming took 1 base from V and 4 from J; bases not matched to a gene: 8. Here the CDR3 reads CASSLGFTGGQYEQYF. The CDR3, as DNA: TGTGCCAGCAGCTTAGGCTTTACAGGGGGCCAGTACGAGCAGTACTTC.

A note on this clone: Other DNA variants within this sample encode the same CDR3. The J gene is TRBJ1-5, the V gene TRBV7-8; D uncertain. The germline gives CDR1 SGHVS, CDR2 FQNEAQ. The germline V and J ends were trimmed by 0 bases and 5 bases, with 2 bases remaining between them. This CDR3 spans 12 amino acids. CDR3 protein: CASSLADQPQHF. DNA of the CDR3: TGTGCCAGCAGCTTAGCGGATCAGCCCCAGCATTTT.

This sequence joins TRBV10-3 and TRBJ2-2; 12 bases agree with TRBD2. V shed 4 bases, J shed 3 bases, and the junction held 0 bases outside the gene matches. This CDR3 contains 15 residues. Germline V CDR1 and CDR2: ENHRY, SYGVKD. CDR3 coding DNA: TGTGCCATCAGTGGGACTAGCGGGGACACCGGGGAGCTGTTTTTT. As protein: CAISGTSGDTGELFF.

The chain carries TRBV19 and TRBJ2-1; D unresolved. The germline CDR1 and CDR2 sequences are LNHDA and SQIVND (reference sequence). V was shortened by 3 bases and J by 0 bases, with 9 bases between the two germline ends. The CDR3 extends over 15 amino acids. The CDR3 here is CASSISLNSYNEQFF. The CDR3 DNA sequence: TGTGCCAGTAGTATCAGCCTGAACTCCTACAATGAGCAGTTCTTC.